This T cell receptor beta chain originates from a study of persistence of HIV-infected CD4 T cells. This clone was seen a few times. Its antigen is still unknown. Sequencing used immunoSEQ version 4 in survey mode. Repertoires were generated with immunoSEQ multiplex PCR, while TCRdb's copy carries only in-frame clones and drops some. The sample carries approximately 34,000 clones, around four fifths recorded once. An overlapping HIV-1 Gag peptide pool stimulated these cells at 0.95 to 1 ug/peptide/mL. CD40L/CD69 double-negative CD45RO-high memory CD4+ T cells were collected. Undetectable plasma HIV-1 RNA below 50 copies/mL lasted at least 4 years. The V gene's germline CDR1 is PRHDT and CDR2 FYEKMQ (reference sequence). CDR3 length: 16 amino acids. Trimming took off 6 bases at V and 0 bases at J, with 17 bases between the two ends.

This TCR was sampled from an adult woman with HIV who was CMV-seropositive. The genes are TRBV13 and TRBJ1-1; D gene uncertain. This specimen consisted of CD4+ T cells sorted from PBMCs after approximately 19-hour stimulation, obtained from a patient who received antiretroviral therapy. The CDR3 sequence is CASSLNSRPLNTEAFF. The CDR3 nucleotides read TGTGCCAGCAGTCTCAATTCCCGCCCCTTGAACACTGAAGCTTTCTTT.